The rows below give T cell receptor beta chains drawn from one sample of a study of regulatory T cells in long-lasting Graves disease. TCRdb redid the calling of the multiplex PCR reads with MiXCR, one entry per CDR3 protein. The top ten clones hold about 12% of a sample with more than 400,000 distinct CDR3 sequences, 15% to 20% of them seen once. These records were also assigned to another study, of T cells in Graves' hyperthyroidism and ophthalmopathy.

Here the sequenced sample was peripheral blood mononuclear cells (PBMCs), taken at new diagnosis, from a patient treated with antithyroid drugs. These receptors were obtained from a man aged 40-55 years with Graves disease. The CDR3 runs from the conserved cysteine through the conserved F or W. The D gene is left open where the match is weak. Clone size is shown for a subset of rows, as once, few, many or a class of expanded clone.

NA,few,TRBJ2-1,TRBV12-3/TRBV12-4,TGTGCCAGCAGTTTGAGCCGCGGGTTTGAGCAGTTCTTC,CASSLSRGFEQFF
NA,NA,TRBJ2-7,TRBV14,TGTGCCAGCAGCCAACATCCCGGGACAAGAGGATCCTACGAGCAGTACTTC,CASSQHPGTRGSYEQYF
TRBD2,many,TRBJ2-3,TRBV20-1,TGCAGTGCTAGAATGACTAGCGGGAGGGTTCGGGGCACAGATACGCAGTATTTT,CSARMTSGRVRGTDTQYF
TRBD1,NA,TRBJ1-4,TRBV5-1,TGCGCCAGCAGCTTGACCCCCGGGACAGGGAATGAAAAACTGTTTTTT,CASSLTPGTGNEKLFF
TRBD2,many,TRBJ2-3,TRBV9,TGTGCCAGCACCAGGACTAGCGGAAGCACAGATACGCAGTATTTT,CASTRTSGSTDTQYF
TRBD2,NA,TRBJ2-1,TRBV3-1,TGTGCCAGCAGCCAAGATCACCCTAGCGGCAATGAGCAGTTCTTC,CASSQDHPSGNEQFF
NA,few,TRBJ1-1,TRBV6-1,TGTGCCAGCGCCCAATCCTGGAACACTGAAGCTTTCTTT,CASAQSWNTEAFF
TRBD2,NA,TRBJ2-3,TRBV5-1,TGCGCCAGCAGCTATGGGGCTAGCGGGATCACAGATACGCAGTATTTT,CASSYGASGITDTQYF
TRBD1,NA,TRBJ2-3,TRBV6-2/TRBV6-3,TGTGCCAGCAGTTACCCGGGACAGGGCACAGATACGCAGTATTTT,CASSYPGQGTDTQYF
NA,many,TRBJ1-1,TRBV30,TGTGCCTGGAATGGGACGCCGGGGGGAGCTTTCTTT,CAWNGTPGGAFF
TRBD2,many,TRBJ2-7,TRBV4-2,TGTGCCAGCAGCCAAGACCTAGCGGGAGGCTATTACGAGCAGTACTTC,CASSQDLAGGYYEQYF
TRBD2,many,TRBJ2-3,TRBV30,TGTGCCTGGTCCGGGACTAGCGGTAGCACAGATACGCAGTATTTT,CAWSGTSGSTDTQYF
TRBD1,many,TRBJ1-4,TRBV28,TGTGCCAGCAGTTGGGACAGGGGAAATGAAAAACTGTTTTTT,CASSWDRGNEKLFF
NA,many,TRBJ1-4,TRBV18,TGTGCCAGCTCACCACCCCGACAGGTGGAAAAACTGTTTTTT,CASSPPRQVEKLFF
NA,many,TRBJ2-2,TRBV12-3/TRBV12-4,TGTGCCAGCAGCGCGTTTACCGGGGAGCTGTTTTTT,CASSAFTGELFF
TRBD1,many,TRBJ1-1,TRBV11-3,TGTGCCAGCAGCCCTTGGGACAGAGATAACACTGAAGCTTTCTTT,CASSPWDRDNTEAFF
NA,many,TRBJ1-5,TRBV5-1,TGCGCCAGCAGCTTGGGTGAGGCCAATCAGCCCCAGCATTTT,CASSLGEANQPQHF
NA,many,TRBJ1-1,TRBV30,TGTGCCTGGAGTCCCCTGCAGGGTTTCGGCACTGAAGCTTTCTTT,CAWSPLQGFGTEAFF
TRBD2,many,TRBJ2-7,TRBV27,TGTGCCAGCGGGTCTAGCGGTCGTATCTACGAGCAGTACTTC,CASGSSGRIYEQYF
NA,many,TRBJ1-1,TRBV24-1,TGTGCCACCAGTGATATGGCCCCTGAAGCTTTCTTT,CATSDMAPEAFF
TRBD1,many,TRBJ1-2,TRBV7-6,TGTGCCAGCAGCGTATACGCCGGGACAGGGGTAACTGGCTACACCTTC,CASSVYAGTGVTGYTF
NA,many,TRBJ1-1,TRBV11-2,TGTGCCAGCAGCTTAGATGGACAGATGAACACTGAAGCTTTCTTT,CASSLDGQMNTEAFF
TRBD1,few,TRBJ1-2,TRBV29-1,TGCAGCGCCGCGGGACAGGGTAAGGGCGGCTACACCTTC,CSAAGQGKGGYTF
TRBD2,NA,TRBJ2-7,TRBV27,TGTGCCAGCCGCCCGAGGACTAGCGGGAGCGGCGAGCAGTACTTC,CASRPRTSGSGEQYF
TRBD2,many,TRBJ2-1,TRBV5-1,TGCGCCAGCAGCTTAACGGGAGGGATTTACAATGAGCAGTTCTTC,CASSLTGGIYNEQFF
NA,few,TRBJ1-5,TRBV6-2/TRBV6-3,TGTGCCAGCAGGAAAAGGGGTAATCAGCCCCAGCATTTT,CASRKRGNQPQHF
NA,NA,TRBJ2-1,TRBV12-3/TRBV12-4,TGTGCCAGCAGCCCAAGAGTGGTAGACTACAATGAGCAGTTCTTC,CASSPRVVDYNEQFF
NA,many,TRBJ1-1,TRBV28,TGTGCCAGCAGTTTCCGGGGCCTCCCGAACACTGAAGCTTTCTTT,CASSFRGLPNTEAFF
TRBD1,NA,TRBJ2-1,TRBV5-1,TGCGCCAGCAGTCCCCTTTTCGGGACAGCCTACAATGAGCAGTTCTTC,CASSPLFGTAYNEQFF
NA,many,TRBJ2-2,TRBV5-1,TGCGCCAGCAGCTTGGTCTTTACGTTTGCGGTGGGGACCGGGGAGCTGTTTTTT,CASSLVFTFAVGTGELFF
NA,NA,TRBJ2-1,TRBV7-2,TGTGCCAGCAGCTTAGCGGGAGATGGCGACAATGAGCAGTTCTTC,CASSLAGDGDNEQFF
NA,many,TRBJ1-6,TRBV7-9,TGTGCCAGCAGCCTGGACGGGAATTCACCCCTCCACTTT,CASSLDGNSPLHF
TRBD2,few,TRBJ2-2,TRBV20-1,TGCAGTGCTAGAGCGGGACTAGCGGGAGTTGAGGGAAACACCGGGGAGCTGTTTTTT,CSARAGLAGVEGNTGELFF
TRBD1,few,TRBJ1-2,TRBV9,TGTGCCAGCAGCGACCTCAGGGGGCGCGGCTACACCTTC,CASSDLRGRGYTF
NA,few,TRBJ1-5,TRBV20-1,TGCAGTGCTAGAGAGGGGCACCCGAGGCAGCCCCAGCATTTT,CSAREGHPRQPQHF
NA,NA,TRBJ2-5,TRBV19,TGTGCCAGTAGCTATACGACAGGCGCACCTGAGACCCAGTACTTC,CASSYTTGAPETQYF
TRBD1,many,TRBJ2-7,TRBV7-9,TGTGCCAGCAGCCCCGGACAGGGGATCGCCTACGAGCAGTACTTC,CASSPGQGIAYEQYF
NA,few,TRBJ2-2,TRBV7-3,TGTGCCAGCAGCCTGCAGAGGGTGGGCGGGGAGCTGTTTTTT,CASSLQRVGGELFF
TRBD1,few,TRBJ1-5,TRBV2,TGTGCCAGCAGTGGGGACAGGGAGGAGCCCCAGCATTTT,CASSGDREEPQHF
TRBD2,many,TRBJ2-7,TRBV6-1,TGTGCCAGCAGAGACACCCTAGCGGGAAGCGAGCAGTACTTC,CASRDTLAGSEQYF
NA,few,TRBJ1-3,TRBV6-2/TRBV6-3,TGTGCCAGCAGAAGGGAGGGGTCTGGAAACACCATATATTTT,CASRREGSGNTIYF
NA,few,TRBJ1-1,TRBV6-1,TGTGCCAGCACCCAGGGTCGATCTGAAGCTTTCTTT,CASTQGRSEAFF
TRBD2,few,TRBJ2-3,TRBV6-2/TRBV6-3,TGTGCCAGCAGGGAAGCGGGAAGTAGAGATACGCAGTATTTT,CASREAGSRDTQYF
NA,few,TRBJ1-4,TRBV6-1,TGTGCCAGCAGTGAATTGGGGGAGGAGGAAAAACTGTTTTTT,CASSELGEEEKLFF
NA,NA,TRBJ2-4,TRBV28,TGTGCCAGCAGTCGCGTCAGGGCGTCCAAAAACATTCAGTACTTC,CASSRVRASKNIQYF
NA,few,TRBJ1-2,TRBV5-1,TGCGCCAGCAGCTTGGTAACAACTAACTATGGCTACACCTTC,CASSLVTTNYGYTF
TRBD2,many,TRBJ2-4,TRBV2,TGTGCCAGCAGTGAAGAGGCCCTCCTAAGCGGGAGGGCCGTAAACATTCAGTACTTC,CASSEEALLSGRAVNIQYF
TRBD1,NA,TRBJ1-1,TRBV5-1,TGCGCCAGCAGCCCACCCGAGACAGGGGCGGAAGCTTTCTTT,CASSPPETGAEAFF
TRBD2,few,TRBJ2-1,TRBV10-3,TGTGCCACCTCCGGGGGGGCGACTAGCGGGAGAGGGTCCTACAATGAGCAGTTCTTC,CATSGGATSGRGSYNEQFF
TRBD1,many,TRBJ1-2,TRBV5-6,TGTGCCAGCAGCCCGGACAGGGGAATGGGTGGCTACACCTTC,CASSPDRGMGGYTF
NA,many,TRBJ2-3,TRBV5-1,TGCGCCAGCAGGTCGACTTCAGATACGCAGTATTTT,CASRSTSDTQYF
NA,NA,TRBJ1-3,TRBV12-3/TRBV12-4,TGTGCCAGCAGTTTAGTTCGGTCAACTGGAAACACCATATATTTT,CASSLVRSTGNTIYF